The 7 T cell receptor beta chains below were found in one sample sequenced in a study of blood T cell repertoires in COVID-19. Produced via immunoSEQ multiplex PCR; TCRdb's table is partial and in-frame only. Of approximately 70,000 clones in the sample, 88% are singletons; the top ten hold approximately 19%. The sequenced sample was peripheral blood. The receptor set was obtained from a human donor in a cohort sampled during active COVID-19.

The chain combines TRBV27 with TRBJ1-4, with 7 bases fitting TRBD1. CDR1 and CDR2 (germline): MNHEY, SMNVEV (reference sequence). The trim removed 5 bases at V and 8 bases at J, leaving 11 bases unmatched. The CDR3 spans 15 residues. In nucleotides, the CDR3 is TGTGCCAGCAGTACAACAGGGGCGGCTCGAGAAAAACTGTTTTTT. Translated: CASSTTGAAREKLFF.

This chain links TRBV9 with TRBJ2-3; 11 nucleotides agree with TRBD1. CDR1 is SGDLS and CDR2 is YYNGEE in the germline V gene. The V segment lost 0 bases and the J segment 5 bases; nucleotides outside the gene matches: 5. This CDR3 comprises 16 residues. For the CDR3, the DNA is TGTGCCAGCAGCGTAGTTCTGGGGACAGGGGGAGATACGCAGTATTTT. This sequence encodes CASSVVLGTGGDTQYF.

The chain combines TRBV28 with TRBJ2-7, with D possibly being TRBD2 (6 bases). V lost 8 bases and J 2 bases, leaving 19 bases between the germline ends. The V gene's germline CDR1 is MDHEN and CDR2 SYDVKM. The CDR3 has 15 amino acids. The CDR3 nucleotides are TGTGCCAGCGGGCCATCCGGGACTCCGGCCTACGAGCAGTACTTC. Protein sequence: CASGPSGTPAYEQYF.

The chain combines TRBV28 with TRBJ1-6; D gene ambiguous. The ends were cut back, 4 bases at V and 5 bases at J, with 18 bases in the middle. The CDR3 is 17 amino acids. In germline, CDR1 is MDHEN, CDR2 SYDVKM. The CDR3 sequence: CASSWRVLGRNNSPLHF. The CDR3 DNA sequence: TGTGCCAGCAGTTGGAGGGTACTAGGGAGGAATAATTCACCCCTCCACTTT. The full variable domain, with the rest looked up from reference TRBV28 and TRBJ1-6, is DVKVTQSSRYLVKRTGEKVFLECVQDMDHENMFWYRQDPGLGLRLIYFSYDVKMKEKGDIPEGYSVSREKKERFSLILESASTNQTSMYLCASSWRVLGRNNSPLHFGNGTRLTVT.

This chain joins TRBV7-6 and TRBJ2-1, with 9 bases fitting TRBD2. Trimming removed 5 bases from V and 6 bases from J; junction bases left unmatched: 8. CDR1 and CDR2 (germline): SGHVS, FNYEAQ. CDR3 length equals 15 residues. The CDR3 loop reads CASSPWTSAGNEQFF. The CDR3 DNA is TGTGCCAGCAGCCCCTGGACTAGCGCGGGCAATGAGCAGTTCTTC.

The rearrangement links TRBV6-1 to TRBJ2-7; TRBD1 aligns across 7 bases. With 4 bases clipped from V and 1 base from J, the junction kept 13 bases outside the gene matches. The CDR3 is 17 amino acids. CDR1 and CDR2 (germline): MNHNS, SASEGT. In DNA form, the CDR3 reads TGTGCCAGCAGTGCGGACAGGCCCCTGTCGGTATCCTACGAGCAGTACTTC. Translated, it gives CASSADRPLSVSYEQYF.

This chain connects TRBV6-6 to TRBJ2-7; 16 bases fit TRBD2. CDR1 is MNHNY, CDR2 SVGAGI, per germline (reference sequence). The CDR3 extends over 18 amino acids. The junction had 10 bases not matched to a gene; V was cut back by 5 bases and J by 3 bases. Written as DNA, the CDR3 is TGTGCCAGCAGTGGATCCGGGACTAGCGGGGGGGCTCACTACGAGCAGTACTTC. Its translation: CASSGSGTSGGAHYEQYF.